This T cell receptor (beta chain) was captured by sequencing in a study of cytomegalovirus exposure and HLA in healthy donors. General observations from the study: Presence/absence analyses treated sequencing depth as roughly uniform across donors. Overall, approximately 180 TCR beta chains were annotated as cytomegalovirus-associated.

The V gene's germline CDR1 is SGHTA and CDR2 FQGNSA. V gave up 8 bases and J gave up 2 bases; unmatched junction bases: 7. The CDR3 totals 15 residues. Primers included in the PCR were 60 Vbeta and 13 Jbeta primers. The repertoire was sequenced with immunoSEQ multiplex PCR; TCRdb's copy has only in-frame clones and lacks some. Here the sample spans around 280,000 clones, 70% to 90% being singletons. Regarding this clone: Antigen: not known.

The receptor was derived from a woman under 30 in good health and CMV-seronegative. Sequencing was performed on PBMCs. The chain couples TRBV7-2 to TRBJ2-1, with 9 bases matching TRBD2. CDR3 region: CASGIAGAPYNEQFF. In DNA form, the CDR3 reads TGTGCCAGCGGTATAGCGGGGGCCCCCTACAATGAGCAGTTCTTC. Supplemented by reference TRBV7-2 and TRBJ2-1, the full variable domain reads GAGVSQSPSNKVTEKGKDVELRCDPISGHTALYWYRQSLGQGLEFLIYFQGNSAPDKSGLPSDRFSAERTGGSVSTLTIQRTQQEDSAVYLCASGIAGAPYNEQFFGPGTRLTVL.